A selection of T cell receptor beta chains follows, all from one sample in a study of T-cell memory formation after mild COVID-19. TCRdb re-called the 5' RACE reads with MiXCR, one entry per CDR3 protein. Counted here are about 280,000 distinct CDR3 sequences, less than 9.5% occurring once; the ten biggest clones make up under 25%. What was sequenced was PBMCs or a T cell subset sorted from them (not recorded which). These receptors were obtained from a man younger than 35 who had mild COVID-19 (a few samples of this study predate the infection). Cell type and time point are not known. Each CDR3 is given with its conserved first and last residue. Fields, in order: clone size, J gene, V gene, D gene, CDR3 protein, CDR3 DNA. A D gene is named only where the DNA matches it firmly. The size of a clone is reported for some rows only, either as once, few or many, or as a class for expanded clones.

>many|TRBJ1-5|TRBV6-5|NA
CASSYSTRQPQHF
TGTGCCAGCAGTTACTCTACCAGACAGCCCCAGCATTTT
>many|TRBJ2-7|TRBV12-3/TRBV12-4|NA
CASSSRDGAYEQYF
TGTGCCAGCAGCTCTCGTGATGGGGCGTACGAGCAGTACTTC
>many|TRBJ2-2|TRBV5-5|NA
CASSRGTANTGELFF
TGTGCCAGCAGCAGAGGGACGGCTAACACCGGGGAGCTGTTTTTT
>few|TRBJ1-1|TRBV19|NA
CASSSSVVTEAFF
TGTGCCAGTAGTTCATCAGTTGTCACTGAAGCTTTCTTT
>many|TRBJ1-2|TRBV20-1|NA
CSADRGANGYTF
TGCAGTGCCGATAGGGGCGCGAATGGCTACACCTTC
>NA|TRBJ2-7|TRBV7-6|NA
CASSPIQGRYEQYF
TGTGCCAGCAGCCCAATCCAGGGGAGATACGAGCAGTACTTC
>few|TRBJ2-5|TRBV20-1|TRBD2
CSAPWSLAGETQYF
TGCAGTGCGCCCTGGTCACTAGCGGGCGAGACCCAGTACTTC
>many|TRBJ1-1|TRBV19|TRBD1
CASSAGGGGEAFF
TGTGCCAGTAGTGCAGGGGGAGGCGGTGAAGCTTTCTTT
>NA|TRBJ2-6|TRBV7-9|TRBD1
CASSPPTGAGANVLTF
TGTGCCAGCAGCCCGCCGACAGGGGCTGGGGCCAACGTCCTGACTTTC
>many|TRBJ2-2|TRBV5-1|NA
CASSRTLDSANTGELFF
TGCGCCAGCAGCCGGACCTTGGACAGTGCGAACACCGGGGAGCTGTTTTTT
>NA|TRBJ2-7|TRBV19|TRBD1
CASSTPGTGSYEQYF
TGTGCCAGTAGTACCCCCGGGACAGGTTCCTACGAGCAGTACTTC
>many|TRBJ1-6|TRBV7-8|NA
CASSTTTRDSTYNSPLHF
TGTGCCAGCAGCACAACTACCCGGGACTCCACCTATAATTCACCCCTCCACTTT
>few|TRBJ2-1|TRBV9|NA
CASSVGAGNTEQFF
TGTGCCAGCAGCGTAGGGGCAGGGAATACTGAGCAGTTCTTC
>NA|TRBJ2-5|TRBV10-1|NA
CASSESEGQETQYF
TGCGCCAGCAGTGAGTCGGAAGGTCAAGAGACCCAGTACTTC
>NA|TRBJ2-7|TRBV5-1|TRBD1
CASSFRGSSYEQYF
TGCGCCAGCAGCTTCAGGGGGAGCTCCTACGAGCAGTACTTC
>many|TRBJ2-3|TRBV5-1|NA
CASSPEGADTQYF
TGCGCCAGCAGTCCCGAGGGGGCAGATACGCAGTATTTT
>NA|TRBJ1-2|TRBV7-9|NA
CASSLPLEANYGYTF
TGTGCCAGCAGCTTACCCCTCGAAGCTAACTATGGCTACACCTTC
>few|TRBJ2-2|TRBV12-3/TRBV12-4|TRBD1
CASRLTGVTGELFF
TGTGCCAGCAGATTGACAGGGGTGACCGGGGAGCTGTTTTTT
>few|TRBJ2-7|TRBV6-2/TRBV6-3|TRBD1
CASSYSGQGAPYEQYF
TGTGCCAGCAGTTACTCGGGACAGGGGGCTCCCTACGAGCAGTACTTC
>many|TRBJ2-1|TRBV19|TRBD1
CASSTGGNEQFF
TGTGCCAGTAGTACAGGGGGCAATGAGCAGTTCTTC
>many|TRBJ1-2|TRBV4-1|TRBD1
CASSRDDRVYGYTF
TGCGCCAGCAGCCGGGACGACAGGGTCTATGGCTACACCTTC
>many|TRBJ1-4|TRBV20-1|NA
CSAAPGQRSEKLFF
TGCAGTGCCGCGCCGGGACAACGGAGTGAAAAACTGTTTTTT